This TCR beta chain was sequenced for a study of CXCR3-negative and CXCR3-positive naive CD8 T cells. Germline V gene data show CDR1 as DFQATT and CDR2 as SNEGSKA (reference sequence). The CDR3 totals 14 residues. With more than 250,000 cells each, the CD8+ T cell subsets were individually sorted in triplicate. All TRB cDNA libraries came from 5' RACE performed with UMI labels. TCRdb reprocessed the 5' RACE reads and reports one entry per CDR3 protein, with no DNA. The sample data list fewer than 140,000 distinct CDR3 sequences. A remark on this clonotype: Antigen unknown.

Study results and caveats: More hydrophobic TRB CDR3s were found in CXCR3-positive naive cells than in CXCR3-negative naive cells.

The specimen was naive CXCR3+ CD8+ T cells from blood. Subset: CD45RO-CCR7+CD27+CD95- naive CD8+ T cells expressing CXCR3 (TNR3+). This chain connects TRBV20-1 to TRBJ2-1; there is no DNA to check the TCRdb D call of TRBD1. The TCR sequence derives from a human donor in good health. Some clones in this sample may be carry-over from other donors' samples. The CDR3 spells CSVDPPSSYNEQFF.